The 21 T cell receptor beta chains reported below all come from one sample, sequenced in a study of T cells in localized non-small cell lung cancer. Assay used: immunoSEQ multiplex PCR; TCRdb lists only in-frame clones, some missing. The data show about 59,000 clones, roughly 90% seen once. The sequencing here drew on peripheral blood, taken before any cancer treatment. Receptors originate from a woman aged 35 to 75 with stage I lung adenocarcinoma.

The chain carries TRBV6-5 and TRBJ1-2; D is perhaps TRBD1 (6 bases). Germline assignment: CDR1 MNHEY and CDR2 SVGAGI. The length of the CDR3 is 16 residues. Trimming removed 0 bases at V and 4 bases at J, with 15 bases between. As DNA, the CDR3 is TGTGCCAGCAGTTACTCGAGGGGGGGCGGTGGCTATGGCTACACCTTC. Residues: CASSYSRGGGGYGYTF.

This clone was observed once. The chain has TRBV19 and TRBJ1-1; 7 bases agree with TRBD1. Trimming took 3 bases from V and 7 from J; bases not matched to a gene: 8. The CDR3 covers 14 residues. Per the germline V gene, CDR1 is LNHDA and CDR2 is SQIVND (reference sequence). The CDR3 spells CASSIQPGQLEAFF. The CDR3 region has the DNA TGTGCCAGTAGTATCCAACCGGGACAGCTTGAAGCTTTCTTT.

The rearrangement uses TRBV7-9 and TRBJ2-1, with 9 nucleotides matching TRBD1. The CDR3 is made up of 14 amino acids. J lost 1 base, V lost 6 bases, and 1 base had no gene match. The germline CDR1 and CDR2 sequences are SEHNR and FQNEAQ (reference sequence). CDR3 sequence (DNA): TGTGCCAGCAGGGACAGGGGATCCTACAATGAGCAGTTCTTC. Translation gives CASRDRGSYNEQFF.

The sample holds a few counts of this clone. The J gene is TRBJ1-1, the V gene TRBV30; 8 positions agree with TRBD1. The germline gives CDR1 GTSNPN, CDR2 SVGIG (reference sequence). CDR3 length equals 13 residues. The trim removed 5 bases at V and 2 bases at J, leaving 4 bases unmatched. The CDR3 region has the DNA TGTGCCTGGGCGGGACAGGATAACACTGAAGCTTTCTTT. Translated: CAWAGQDNTEAFF. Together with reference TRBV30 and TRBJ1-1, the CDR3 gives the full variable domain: SQTIHQWPATLVQPVGSPLSLECTVEGTSNPNLYWYRQAAGRGLQLLFYSVGIGQISSEVPQNLSASRPQDRQFILSSKKLLLSDSGFYLCAWAGQDNTEAFFGQGTRLTVV.

The CDR3 DNA is TGTGCCAGCAACCCTAGTGTTGGGCAGGGATGGACAGATACGCAGTATTTT. This codes for CASNPSVGQGWTDTQYF. This chain uses TRBV28 with TRBJ2-3; TRBD1 is a possible D gene (5 bases). CDR1 and CDR2 from the germline V gene are MDHEN and SYDVKM. Trimming took 7 bases from V and 3 from J, leaving 23 bases between them. The CDR3 loop spans 17 amino acids.

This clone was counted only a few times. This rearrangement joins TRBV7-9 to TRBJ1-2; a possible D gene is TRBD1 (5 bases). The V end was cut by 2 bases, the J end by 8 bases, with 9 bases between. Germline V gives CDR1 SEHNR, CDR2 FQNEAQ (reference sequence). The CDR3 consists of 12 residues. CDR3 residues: CASSLRGGGYTF. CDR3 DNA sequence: TGTGCCAGCAGCTTAAGGGGAGGAGGCTACACCTTC.

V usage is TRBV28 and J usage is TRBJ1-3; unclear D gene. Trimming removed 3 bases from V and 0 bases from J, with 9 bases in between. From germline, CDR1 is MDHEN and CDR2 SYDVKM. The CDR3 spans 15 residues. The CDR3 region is CASSLTDLSGNTIYF. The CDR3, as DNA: TGTGCCAGCAGTTTGACGGACCTCTCTGGAAACACCATATATTTT.

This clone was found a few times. CDR3: CASSASQGNTEAFF. CDR3 DNA: TGTGCCAGCAGCGCCTCACAGGGGAACACTGAAGCTTTCTTT. The chain couples TRBV14 to TRBJ1-1, with a tentative D call TRBD1 (6 bases). V gave up 5 bases and J gave up 1 base, with 11 bases separating them. Germline CDR1 reads SGHDN; CDR2 reads FVKESK. The CDR3 consists of 14 residues. The full variable domain, its missing parts supplied by reference TRBV14 and TRBJ1-1, is EAGVTQFPSHSVIEKGQTVTLRCDPISGHDNLYWYRRVMGKEIKFLLHFVKESKQDESGMPNNRFLAERTGGTYSTLKVQPAELEDSGVYFCASSASQGNTEAFFGQGTRLTVV.

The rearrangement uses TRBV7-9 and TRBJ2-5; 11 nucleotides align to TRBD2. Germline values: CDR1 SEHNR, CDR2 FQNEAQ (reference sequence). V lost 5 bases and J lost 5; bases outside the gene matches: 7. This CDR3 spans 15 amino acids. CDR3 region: CASSATIAGGETQYF. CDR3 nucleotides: TGTGCCAGCAGCGCCACGATAGCGGGGGGGGAGACCCAGTACTTC.

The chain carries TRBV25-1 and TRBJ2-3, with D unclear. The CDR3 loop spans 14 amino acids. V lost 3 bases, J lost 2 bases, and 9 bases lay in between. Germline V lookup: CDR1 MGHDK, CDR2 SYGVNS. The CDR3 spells CASSDGGFTDTQYF. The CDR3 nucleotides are TGTGCCAGCAGTGATGGCGGTTTCACAGATACGCAGTATTTT.

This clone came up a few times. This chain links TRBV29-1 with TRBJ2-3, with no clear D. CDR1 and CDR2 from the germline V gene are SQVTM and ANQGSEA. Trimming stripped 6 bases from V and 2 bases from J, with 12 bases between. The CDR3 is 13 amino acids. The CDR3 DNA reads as TGCAGCGTCGTTCTGACATCCACAGATACGCAGTATTTT. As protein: CSVVLTSTDTQYF.

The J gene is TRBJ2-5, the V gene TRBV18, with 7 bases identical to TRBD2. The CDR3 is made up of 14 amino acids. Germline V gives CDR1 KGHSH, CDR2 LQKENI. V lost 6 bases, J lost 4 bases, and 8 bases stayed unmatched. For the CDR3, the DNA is TGTGCCAGCTCCCTCACGGGGGGAGGAGAGACCCAGTACTTC. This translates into CASSLTGGGETQYF.

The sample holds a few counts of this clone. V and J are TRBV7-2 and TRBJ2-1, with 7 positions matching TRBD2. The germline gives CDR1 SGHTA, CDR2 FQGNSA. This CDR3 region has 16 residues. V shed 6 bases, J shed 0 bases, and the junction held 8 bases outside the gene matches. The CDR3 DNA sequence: TGTGCCAGCAGTCTAGAGGGCGGGAGCTCCTACAATGAGCAGTTCTTC. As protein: CASSLEGGSSYNEQFF. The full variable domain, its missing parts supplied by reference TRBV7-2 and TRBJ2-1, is GAGVSQSPSNKVTEKGKDVELRCDPISGHTALYWYRQSLGQGLEFLIYFQGNSAPDKSGLPSDRFSAERTGGSVSTLTIQRTQQEDSAVYLCASSLEGGSSYNEQFFGPGTRLTVL.

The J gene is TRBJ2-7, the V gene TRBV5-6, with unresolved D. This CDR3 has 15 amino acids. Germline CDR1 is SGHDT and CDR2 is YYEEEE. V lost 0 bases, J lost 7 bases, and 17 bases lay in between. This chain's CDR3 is CASSLEPRNSWEQYF. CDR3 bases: TGTGCCAGCAGCTTGGAACCCAGAAACTCGTGGGAGCAGTACTTC. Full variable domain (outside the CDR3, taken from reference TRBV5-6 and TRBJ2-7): DAGVTQSPTHLIKTRGQQVTLRCSPKSGHDTVSWYQQALGQGPQFIFQYYEEEERQRGNFPDRFSGHQFPNYSSELNVNALLLGDSALYLCASSLEPRNSWEQYFGPGTRLTVT.

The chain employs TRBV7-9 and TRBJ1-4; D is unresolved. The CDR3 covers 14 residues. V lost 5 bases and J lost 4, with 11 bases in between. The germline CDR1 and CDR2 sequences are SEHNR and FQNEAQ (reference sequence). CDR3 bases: TGTGCCAGCAGCCGGGGAGACTTTAATGAAAAACTGTTTTTT. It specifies CASSRGDFNEKLFF. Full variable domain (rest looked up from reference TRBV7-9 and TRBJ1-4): DTGVSQNPRHKITKRGQNVTFRCDPISEHNRLYWYRQTLGQGPEFLTYFQNEAQLEKSRLLSDRFSAERPKGSFSTLEIQRTEQGDSAMYLCASSRGDFNEKLFFGSGTQLSVL.

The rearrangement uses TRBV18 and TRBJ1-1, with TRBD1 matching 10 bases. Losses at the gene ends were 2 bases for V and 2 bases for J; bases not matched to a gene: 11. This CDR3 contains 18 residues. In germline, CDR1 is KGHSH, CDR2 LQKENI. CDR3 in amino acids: CASSPVRQGAIGNTEAFF. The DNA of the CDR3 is TGTGCCAGCTCACCAGTCAGACAGGGGGCGATTGGAAACACTGAAGCTTTCTTT.

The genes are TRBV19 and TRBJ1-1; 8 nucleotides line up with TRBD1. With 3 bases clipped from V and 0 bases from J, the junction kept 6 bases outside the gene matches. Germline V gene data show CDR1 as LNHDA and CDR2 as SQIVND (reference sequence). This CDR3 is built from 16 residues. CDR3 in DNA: TGTGCCAGTAGTATTGGGCCAGGGGGCTTGAACACTGAAGCTTTCTTT. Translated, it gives CASSIGPGGLNTEAFF.

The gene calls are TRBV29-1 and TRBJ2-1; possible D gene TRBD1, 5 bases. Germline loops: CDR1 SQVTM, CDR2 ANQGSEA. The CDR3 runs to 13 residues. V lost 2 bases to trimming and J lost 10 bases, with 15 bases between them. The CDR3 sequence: CSVERGVEVEQFF. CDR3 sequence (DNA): TGCAGCGTTGAAAGGGGCGTGGAAGTGGAGCAGTTCTTC.

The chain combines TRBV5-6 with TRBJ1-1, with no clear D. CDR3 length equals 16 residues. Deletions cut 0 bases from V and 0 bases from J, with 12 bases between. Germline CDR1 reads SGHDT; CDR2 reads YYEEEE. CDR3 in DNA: TGTGCCAGCAGCTTGGCTTCAGTCGGAATGAACACTGAAGCTTTCTTT. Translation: CASSLASVGMNTEAFF. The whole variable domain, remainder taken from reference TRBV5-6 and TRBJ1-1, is DAGVTQSPTHLIKTRGQQVTLRCSPKSGHDTVSWYQQALGQGPQFIFQYYEEEERQRGNFPDRFSGHQFPNYSSELNVNALLLGDSALYLCASSLASVGMNTEAFFGQGTRLTVV.

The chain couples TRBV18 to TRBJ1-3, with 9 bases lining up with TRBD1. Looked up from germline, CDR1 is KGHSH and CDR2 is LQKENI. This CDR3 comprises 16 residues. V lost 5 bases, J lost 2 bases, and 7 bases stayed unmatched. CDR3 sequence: CASSAQGTGTGNTIYF. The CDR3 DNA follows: TGTGCCAGCTCAGCGCAAGGGACAGGGACTGGAAACACCATATATTTT. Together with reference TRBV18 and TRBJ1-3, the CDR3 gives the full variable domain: NAGVMQNPRHLVRRRGQEARLRCSPMKGHSHVYWYRQLPEEGLKFMVYLQKENIIDESGMPKERFSAEFPKEGPSILRIQQVVRGDSAAYFCASSAQGTGTGNTIYFGEGSWLTVV.

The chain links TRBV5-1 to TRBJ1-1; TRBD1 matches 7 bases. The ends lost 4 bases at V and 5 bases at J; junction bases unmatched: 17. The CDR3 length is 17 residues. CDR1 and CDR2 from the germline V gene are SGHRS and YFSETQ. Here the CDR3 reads CASSIRTGSLGTTEAFF. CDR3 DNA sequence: TGCGCCAGCAGCATTAGGACAGGCTCCTTGGGAACAACTGAAGCTTTCTTT.